These T cell receptor beta chains were read from a single sample in a study of T-cell memory formation after mild COVID-19. TCRdb analysed the 5' RACE reads with MiXCR anew, one entry per CDR3 protein. The data hold roughly 600,000 distinct CDR3 sequences, with approximately 19% observed a single time. The sequencing input was PBMCs or a T cell subset sorted from them (not recorded which). Receptors originate from an adult woman who had mild COVID-19 (a few samples of this study predate the infection). Cell type and time point are not known. CDR3s include the opening cysteine and the closing phenylalanine or tryptophan. The order of the fields is V gene, J gene, D gene, clone size, CDR3 protein, CDR3 DNA. The D gene is left open where the match is weak. Clone size appears in some rows only: once, few, many, or a class for an expanded clone.

v_gene: TRBV6-5; j_gene: TRBJ2-6; d_gene: NA; abundance: NA; CDR3aa: CASSSGLTGANVLTF; CDR3nt: TGTGCCAGCAGTTCAGGGTTGACTGGGGCCAACGTCCTGACTTTC
v_gene: TRBV29-1; j_gene: TRBJ1-1; d_gene: NA; abundance: NA; CDR3aa: CSVEQPLNTEAFF; CDR3nt: TGCAGCGTTGAACAACCCTTGAACACTGAAGCTTTCTTT
v_gene: TRBV12-3/TRBV12-4; j_gene: TRBJ1-2; d_gene: NA; abundance: few; CDR3aa: CASSFGRYGYTF; CDR3nt: TGTGCCAGCAGTTTCGGGCGGTATGGCTACACCTTC
v_gene: TRBV9; j_gene: TRBJ1-1; d_gene: NA; abundance: once; CDR3aa: CASSVAGEGEAFF; CDR3nt: TGTGCCAGCAGCGTAGCGGGCGAGGGGGAAGCTTTCTTT
v_gene: TRBV5-1; j_gene: TRBJ2-7; d_gene: NA; abundance: few; CDR3aa: CASSFGKQDEQYF; CDR3nt: TGCGCCAGCAGCTTCGGAAAACAGGACGAGCAGTACTTC
v_gene: TRBV12-3/TRBV12-4; j_gene: TRBJ2-7; d_gene: NA; abundance: few; CDR3aa: CASSIAGTGEQYF; CDR3nt: TGTGCCAGCAGTATAGCAGGGACTGGCGAGCAGTACTTC
v_gene: TRBV20-1; j_gene: TRBJ2-1; d_gene: NA; abundance: NA; CDR3aa: CSARQTRDWSSYTEQFF; CDR3nt: TGCAGTGCTAGACAAACCCGGGACTGGAGCTCCTACACTGAGCAGTTCTTC
v_gene: TRBV7-2; j_gene: TRBJ2-5; d_gene: NA; abundance: few; CDR3aa: CASSPSQTGETQYF; CDR3nt: TGTGCCAGCAGCCCTAGCCAGACGGGGGAGACCCAGTACTTC
v_gene: TRBV6-5; j_gene: TRBJ1-1; d_gene: NA; abundance: few; CDR3aa: CASSETGYNTEAFF; CDR3nt: TGTGCCAGCAGTGAAACAGGCTACAACACTGAAGCTTTCTTT
v_gene: TRBV6-1; j_gene: TRBJ2-5; d_gene: NA; abundance: few; CDR3aa: CASSEAVGGVPRETQYF; CDR3nt: TGTGCCAGCAGTGAAGCGGTCGGCGGGGTGCCTAGGGAGACCCAGTACTTC
v_gene: TRBV7-2; j_gene: TRBJ2-7; d_gene: TRBD2; abundance: NA; CDR3aa: CASSLGGSRNEQYF; CDR3nt: TGTGCCAGCAGCTTAGGCGGGAGTAGGAACGAGCAGTACTTC
v_gene: TRBV12-3/TRBV12-4; j_gene: TRBJ2-3; d_gene: TRBD1; abundance: NA; CDR3aa: CASTPWTGGVGRLTDTQYF; CDR3nt: TGTGCCAGCACCCCTTGGACAGGGGGCGTTGGTAGGCTCACAGATACGCAGTATTTT
v_gene: TRBV3-1; j_gene: TRBJ2-7; d_gene: TRBD2; abundance: NA; CDR3aa: CASTSGASSYEQYF; CDR3nt: TGTGCCAGCACTAGCGGGGCAAGCTCCTACGAGCAGTACTTC
v_gene: TRBV6-1; j_gene: TRBJ2-3; d_gene: TRBD2; abundance: NA; CDR3aa: CASSEIPRLSGGAIDTQYF; CDR3nt: TGTGCCAGCAGTGAAATCCCAAGGTTGAGCGGGGGGGCGATAGATACGCAGTATTTT
v_gene: TRBV15; j_gene: TRBJ2-2; d_gene: NA; abundance: few; CDR3aa: CATSTRGGRTGELFF; CDR3nt: TGTGCCACCAGCACCAGGGGGGGGAGGACCGGGGAGCTGTTTTTT
v_gene: TRBV5-1; j_gene: TRBJ1-1; d_gene: NA; abundance: few; CDR3aa: CASSVRGRGTEAFF; CDR3nt: TGCGCCAGCAGCGTCAGGGGCAGAGGGACTGAAGCTTTCTTT
v_gene: TRBV20-1; j_gene: TRBJ2-1; d_gene: NA; abundance: NA; CDR3aa: CSAQRRRDNEQFF; CDR3nt: TGCAGTGCACAGAGGCGGCGGGACAATGAGCAGTTCTTC
v_gene: TRBV20-1; j_gene: TRBJ1-1; d_gene: NA; abundance: few; CDR3aa: CSATHRVIEAFF; CDR3nt: TGCAGTGCTACACACAGGGTTATTGAAGCTTTCTTT
v_gene: TRBV9; j_gene: TRBJ2-1; d_gene: TRBD2; abundance: few; CDR3aa: CASSVDPAGGQNEQFF; CDR3nt: TGTGCCAGCAGCGTAGATCCAGCGGGGGGGCAGAATGAGCAGTTCTTC
v_gene: TRBV12-3/TRBV12-4; j_gene: TRBJ1-5; d_gene: NA; abundance: few; CDR3aa: CASRIGGPGNQPQHF; CDR3nt: TGTGCCAGCAGAATTGGGGGTCCGGGCAATCAGCCCCAGCATTTT
v_gene: TRBV30; j_gene: TRBJ1-6; d_gene: NA; abundance: once; CDR3aa: CAWSVLGTNNSPLHF; CDR3nt: TGTGCCTGGAGCGTACTCGGGACAAATAATTCACCCCTCCACTTT
v_gene: TRBV9; j_gene: TRBJ2-7; d_gene: TRBD1; abundance: few; CDR3aa: CASSVGDRTYEQYF; CDR3nt: TGTGCCAGCAGCGTAGGGGACAGGACCTACGAGCAGTACTTC
v_gene: TRBV4-1; j_gene: TRBJ2-1; d_gene: TRBD2; abundance: NA; CDR3aa: CASSLLAGGSNEQFF; CDR3nt: TGCGCCAGCAGCCTCCTTGCGGGGGGGTCCAATGAGCAGTTCTTC
v_gene: TRBV20-1; j_gene: TRBJ2-6; d_gene: NA; abundance: many; CDR3aa: CSARVSIITGANVLTF; CDR3nt: TGCAGTGCTAGAGTTTCCATCATCACTGGGGCCAACGTCCTGACTTTC
v_gene: TRBV3-1; j_gene: TRBJ2-7; d_gene: TRBD1; abundance: NA; CDR3aa: CASSQDWAGGFYEQYF; CDR3nt: TGTGCCAGCAGCCAAGATTGGGCAGGGGGCTTTTACGAGCAGTACTTC
v_gene: TRBV7-3; j_gene: TRBJ2-3; d_gene: TRBD2; abundance: NA; CDR3aa: CASSHSGGAGDTQYF; CDR3nt: TGTGCCAGCAGTCATAGCGGGGGGGCCGGAGATACGCAGTATTTT
v_gene: TRBV5-5; j_gene: TRBJ2-7; d_gene: TRBD1; abundance: many; CDR3aa: CASSHHRDSTYEQYF; CDR3nt: TGTGCCAGCAGCCACCACCGGGACAGTACCTACGAGCAGTACTTC
v_gene: TRBV5-1; j_gene: TRBJ2-2; d_gene: TRBD2; abundance: NA; CDR3aa: CASLPGLAGVGATGELFF; CDR3nt: TGCGCCAGCTTACCGGGACTAGCGGGAGTTGGGGCAACCGGGGAGCTGTTTTTT
v_gene: TRBV5-4; j_gene: TRBJ1-3; d_gene: TRBD1; abundance: NA; CDR3aa: CASSQGQVANTIYF; CDR3nt: TGTGCCAGCAGCCAAGGACAGGTCGCAAACACCATATATTTT
v_gene: TRBV20-1; j_gene: TRBJ1-2; d_gene: NA; abundance: NA; CDR3aa: CSATLPGGREGYTF; CDR3nt: TGCAGTGCGACCCTCCCGGGGGGGCGCGAGGGCTACACCTTC
v_gene: TRBV27; j_gene: TRBJ1-2; d_gene: TRBD1; abundance: NA; CDR3aa: CASSLTDRGGYGYTF; CDR3nt: TGTGCCAGCAGTTTAACGGACAGGGGTGGCTATGGCTACACCTTC